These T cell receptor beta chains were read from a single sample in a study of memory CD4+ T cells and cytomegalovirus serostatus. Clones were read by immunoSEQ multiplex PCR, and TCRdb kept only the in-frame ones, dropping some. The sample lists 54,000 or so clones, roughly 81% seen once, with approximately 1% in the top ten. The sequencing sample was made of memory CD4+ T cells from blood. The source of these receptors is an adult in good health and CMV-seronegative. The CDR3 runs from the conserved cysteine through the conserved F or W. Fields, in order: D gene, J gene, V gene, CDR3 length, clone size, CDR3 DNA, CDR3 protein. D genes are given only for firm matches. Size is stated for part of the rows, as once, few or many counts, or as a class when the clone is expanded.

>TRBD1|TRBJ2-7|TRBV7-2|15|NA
TGTGCCAGCAGCTTAGGACCACAGGGGGCCTACGAGCAGTACTTC
CASSLGPQGAYEQYF
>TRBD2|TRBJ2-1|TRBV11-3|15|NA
TGTGCCAGCAGCCTAAGCGGGATTCGCGACAATGAGCAGTTCTTC
CASSLSGIRDNEQFF
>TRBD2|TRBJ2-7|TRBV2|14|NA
TGTGCCAGCAGTGGTTCTAGCGGAGCCTACGAGCAGTACTTC
CASSGSSGAYEQYF
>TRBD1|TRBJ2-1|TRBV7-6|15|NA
TGTGCCAGCAGCTTAGGGGGGACAGCCTACAATGAGCAGTTCTTC
CASSLGGTAYNEQFF
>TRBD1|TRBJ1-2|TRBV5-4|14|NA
TGTGCCAGCAGCTCAGGGGGCCAGAACTATGGCTACACCTTC
CASSSGGQNYGYTF
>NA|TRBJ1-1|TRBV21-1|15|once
TGTGCCAGCAGCAGCCCAGCCGGGGTGGACACTGAAGCTTTCTTT
CASSSPAGVDTEAFF
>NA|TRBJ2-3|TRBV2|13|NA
TGTGCCAGCAGTGAAGAGAACACAGATACGCAGTATTTT
CASSEENTDTQYF
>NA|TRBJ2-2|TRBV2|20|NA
TGTGCCAGCAGTGAATTCTTCCCCCAAATGGGGCGGGCGAACACCGGGGAGCTGTTTTTT
CASSEFFPQMGRANTGELFF
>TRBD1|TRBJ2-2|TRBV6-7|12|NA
TGTGCCAGACAGGGGTGTCCCGGGGAGCTGTTTTTT
CARQGCPGELFF
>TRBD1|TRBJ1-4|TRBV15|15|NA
TGTGCCACCAGCAGAGGACAGGGGGCGCGCGAAAAACTGTTTTTT
CATSRGQGAREKLFF
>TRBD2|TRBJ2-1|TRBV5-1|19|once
TGCGCCAGTACCCTGGGGGGTGGACTAGCGGGAGGGCCCTACAATGAGCAGTTCTTC
CASTLGGGLAGGPYNEQFF
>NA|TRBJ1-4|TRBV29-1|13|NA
TGCAGCGTTGCGTCAGACCCTAATGAAAAACTGTTTTTT
CSVASDPNEKLFF
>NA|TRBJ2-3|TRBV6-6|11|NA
TGTGCCAGCAGTAGCACAGATACGCAGTATTTT
CASSSTDTQYF
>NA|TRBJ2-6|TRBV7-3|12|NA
TGTGCCTCAGGGGAGGGGGCCAACGTCCTGACTTTC
CASGEGANVLTF
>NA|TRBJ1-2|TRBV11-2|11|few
TGTGCCAGCAGCTTCAGGGCTGGCTACACCTTC
CASSFRAGYTF
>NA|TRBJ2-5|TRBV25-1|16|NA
TGTGCCAGCAGTGGCAATCTCCTAAATGTACAAGAGACCCAGTACTTC
CASSGNLLNVQETQYF
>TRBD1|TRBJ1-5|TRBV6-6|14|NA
TGTGCCAGCAGAGACAGGGTAGGGGATCAGCCCCAGCATTTT
CASRDRVGDQPQHF
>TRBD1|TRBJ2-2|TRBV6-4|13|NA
TGTGCCAGCAGTGAACAGGGGATCGGGGAGCTGTTTTTT
CASSEQGIGELFF
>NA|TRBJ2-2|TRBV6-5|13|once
TGTGCCAGCAGCCGAACTGGCGCCGGGGAGCTGTTTTTT
CASSRTGAGELFF
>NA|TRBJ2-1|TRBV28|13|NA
TGTGCCAGCAGTTCTCCGGCTTGGGATGAGCAGTTCTTC
CASSSPAWDEQFF
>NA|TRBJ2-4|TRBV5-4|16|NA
TGTGCCAGCAGCAGGGGGGCGGGGTTAGCCAAAAACATTCAGTACTTC
CASSRGAGLAKNIQYF
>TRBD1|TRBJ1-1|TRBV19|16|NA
TGTGCCAGTAGTAGGAAGAGACAGGGATCGAACACTGAAGCTTTCTTT
CASSRKRQGSNTEAFF
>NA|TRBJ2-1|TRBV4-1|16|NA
TGCGCCAGCAGCCATCCGAGGCAACTAACTAACAATGAGCAGTTCTTC
CASSHPRQLTNNEQFF
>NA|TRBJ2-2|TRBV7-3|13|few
TGTGCCAGCAGCCCCCAAACCCCCGGGGAGCTGTTTTTT
CASSPQTPGELFF
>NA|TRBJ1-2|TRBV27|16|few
TGTGCCAGCAGCGCCTCCCTGCAGGTAGTTCACTATGGCTACACCTTC
CASSASLQVVHYGYTF
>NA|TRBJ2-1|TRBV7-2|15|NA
TGTGCCAGCAGCTCTAAGGGACTCCTCGGGAATGAGCAGTTCTTC
CASSSKGLLGNEQFF
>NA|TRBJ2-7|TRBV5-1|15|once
TGCGCCAGCAGCCCGGGGACAATTTGGAGTAGCGAGCAGTACTTC
CASSPGTIWSSEQYF
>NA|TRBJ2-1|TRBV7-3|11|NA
TGTGCCAGCAGCCTAGACAATGAGCAGTTCTTC
CASSLDNEQFF
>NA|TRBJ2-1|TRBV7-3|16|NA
TGTGCCAGCAGCTCGGCCCCAACGGGGTCCTACAATGAGCAGTTCTTC
CASSSAPTGSYNEQFF
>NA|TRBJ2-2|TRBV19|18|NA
TGTGCCAGTAGTATCGGTTGGAGGGGGAGATTAAACACCGGGGAGCTGTTTTTT
CASSIGWRGRLNTGELFF
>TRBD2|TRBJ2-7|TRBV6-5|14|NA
TGTGCCAGCAGACTTACTAGCGGGACCATCGAGCAGTACTTC
CASRLTSGTIEQYF
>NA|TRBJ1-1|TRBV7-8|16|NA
TGTGCCAGCAGGCTCGGGAGGCGGGCCATGAACACTGAAGCTTTCTTT
CASRLGRRAMNTEAFF
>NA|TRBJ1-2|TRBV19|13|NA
TGTGCCAGTACCGAGACGGGCCGCGCCGGCTACACCTTC
CASTETGRAGYTF
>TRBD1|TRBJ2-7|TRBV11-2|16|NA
TGTGCCAGCAGCAGAAGACAGGGCGGGTTTTCCTACGAGCAGTACTTC
CASSRRQGGFSYEQYF
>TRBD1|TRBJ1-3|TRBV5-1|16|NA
TGCGCCAGCAGCCTAATGCCGGGACAGTTAGGAAACACCATATATTTT
CASSLMPGQLGNTIYF
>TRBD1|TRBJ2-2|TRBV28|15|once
TGTGCCAGCAGTCGGGGGGACAGGGACACCGGGGAGCTGTTTTTT
CASSRGDRDTGELFF